The 28 T cell receptor beta chains reported below all come from one sample, sequenced in a study of long-term antiretroviral therapy in people with HIV. An immunoSEQ assay, version v3.0, was performed at survey level. Clones were sequenced by immunoSEQ multiplex PCR, and TCRdb holds only the in-frame ones, with some missing. Among more than 15,000 clones listed, about 94% were seen once. The starting material was unsorted PBMCs, obtained 6 to 6.5 years after starting antiretroviral therapy. The source is a woman between 45 and 60 years old with HIV.

The chain has TRBV6-1 and TRBJ1-5; a possible D gene is TRBD1 (6 bases). Germline CDR1 reads MNHNS; CDR2 reads SASEGT. This CDR3 contains 14 residues. The V and J ends lost 6 bases and 3 bases respectively, with 12 bases between them. CDR3 in amino acids: CASRKDSFNQPQHF. DNA of the CDR3: TGTGCCAGCAGGAAGGACAGCTTCAATCAGCCCCAGCATTTT.

The chain joins TRBV7-8 to TRBJ2-7; TRBD2 matches 13 bases. J gave up 6 bases and V 3 bases, and 5 bases lay outside the gene matches. This CDR3 comprises 15 residues. Germline assignment: CDR1 SGHVS and CDR2 FQNEAQ. DNA of the CDR3: TGTGCCAGCAGCTTGACTAGCGGGAGGTGGGGCGAGCAGTACTTC. Protein: CASSLTSGRWGEQYF.

The V and J genes are TRBV20-1 and TRBJ2-3; D is unresolved. This CDR3 region has 10 residues. V lost 3 bases to trimming and J lost 6 bases, with 4 bases between them. Germline V gene data show CDR1 as DFQATT and CDR2 as SNEGSKA (reference sequence). DNA for the CDR3: TGCAGTGCTAGGACCGATACGCAGTATTTT. Its translation is CSARTDTQYF.

The genes are TRBV28 and TRBJ2-7, with D perhaps given as TRBD1 or TRBD2 (5 bases each). V was shortened by 6 bases and J by 3 bases, with 12 bases between the two germline ends. The CDR3 has 13 residues. Germline assignment: CDR1 MDHEN and CDR2 SYDVKM. This chain's CDR3 is CASRAGTVYEQYF. CDR3 sequence (DNA): TGTGCCAGCAGAGCCGGGACGGTCTACGAGCAGTACTTC.

The DNA of the CDR3 is TGCGCCAGCAGCCAATCCTACAGGGAGGGGAACACTGAAGCTTTCTTT. Translating it yields CASSQSYREGNTEAFF. The rearrangement links TRBV4-1 to TRBJ1-1; D may be TRBD1 (6 bases). The CDR3 runs to 16 residues. V was pared by 2 bases and J by 1 base, with 14 bases between. The germline gives CDR1 MGHRA, CDR2 YSYEKL.

This chain uses TRBV28 with TRBJ1-5; the D gene is possibly TRBD1 (5 bases). CDR3 length equals 16 residues. V lost 3 bases to trimming and J lost 0 bases, with 12 bases between them. Germline CDR1 MDHEN, CDR2 SYDVKM. CDR3 nucleotide sequence: TGTGCCAGCAGTTTCAGGGCCGCTATTAGCAATCAGCCCCAGCATTTT. The encoded protein is CASSFRAAISNQPQHF.

Only one count was recorded for this clone. The V and J genes are TRBV28 and TRBJ1-2; the match to TRBD1 covers 8 bases. The CDR3 totals 15 residues. With 3 bases clipped from V and 1 base from J, the junction kept 4 bases outside the gene matches. CDR1 is MDHEN and CDR2 is SYDVKM in the germline V gene. The chain's CDR3 is CASSLGQANNYGYTF. CDR3 nucleotide sequence: TGTGCCAGCAGTTTGGGACAGGCTAATAACTATGGCTACACCTTC.

The V call is TRBV6-6, the J call TRBJ2-7; D is ambiguous. Germline CDR1 MNHNY, CDR2 SVGAGI (reference sequence). The CDR3 covers 13 residues. Trimming took 3 bases from V and 3 from J, leaving 9 bases between them. The DNA of the CDR3 is TGTGCCAGCAGTTATGGCCCAAACTACGAGCAGTACTTC. Translation: CASSYGPNYEQYF.

The chain carries TRBV10-3 and TRBJ2-2; D uncertain. CDR1 and CDR2 from the germline V gene are ENHRY and SYGVKD. The length of the CDR3 is 13 residues. V lost 7 bases to trimming and J lost 3 bases, with 9 bases between them. The CDR3 DNA follows: TGTGCCATCATCATCACGGACACCGGGGAGCTGTTTTTT. Amino acids: CAIIITDTGELFF.

The V and J genes are TRBV27 and TRBJ1-1; no clear D gene. Trimming took off 3 bases at V and 0 bases at J, with 14 bases between the two ends. CDR3 length: 16 amino acids. CDR1 is MNHEY, CDR2 SMNVEV, per germline (reference sequence). DNA for the CDR3: TGTGCCAGCAGTTTCCTCGGCAGTACCATGAACACTGAAGCTTTCTTT. As protein: CASSFLGSTMNTEAFF.

The CDR3 DNA is TGTGCCAGCAGTTCCCAGACGATGGGCAATCAGCCCCAGCATTTT. Translating it yields CASSSQTMGNQPQHF. V and J are TRBV6-1 and TRBJ1-5; D remains ambiguous. The CDR3 runs to 15 residues. Germline CDR1 is MNHNS and CDR2 is SASEGT. V was pared by 5 bases and J by 2 bases, with 13 bases between.

Only one count was recorded for this clone. The chain joins TRBV6-1 to TRBJ2-7; the D gene could be TRBD1 or TRBD2 (5 bases each). This CDR3 has 14 amino acids. The V and J ends lost 7 bases and 2 bases respectively, with 15 bases between them. CDR1 and CDR2 from the germline V gene are MNHNS and SASEGT. CDR3 protein: CASIWAGTTYEQYF. The CDR3 DNA reads TGTGCCAGCATCTGGGCAGGGACCACCTACGAGCAGTACTTC.

The rearrangement uses TRBV7-9 and TRBJ1-2; perhaps TRBD1 as D (6 bases). Trimming stripped 2 bases from V and 7 bases from J, with 20 bases between. Germline CDR1 and CDR2: SEHNR and FQNEAQ (reference sequence). This CDR3 region has 16 residues. The chain's CDR3 is CASSLQTGAVTGGYTF. Written as DNA, the CDR3 is TGTGCCAGCAGCTTACAGACGGGGGCAGTGACTGGTGGCTACACCTTC.

The table lists this clone with a count of one. V and J are TRBV29-1 and TRBJ2-3; 8 nucleotides align to TRBD1. After removal of 5 bases from V and 8 bases from J, the junction contained 9 bases not matched to a gene. The germline V gene has CDR1 SQVTM and CDR2 ANQGSEA. The CDR3 has 13 residues. The CDR3 spells CSVRDRPSGTQYF. The CDR3, as DNA: TGCAGCGTTCGGGACAGGCCCTCGGGTACGCAGTATTTT.

V is TRBV28 and J is TRBJ1-4; a possible D gene is TRBD1 (5 bases). V gave up 4 bases and J gave up 0 bases, with 18 bases separating them. The V gene's germline CDR1 is MDHEN and CDR2 SYDVKM. The CDR3 runs to 18 residues. CDR3 sequence: CASSYTLTVWTTNEKLFF. CDR3 nucleotide sequence: TGTGCCAGCAGTTATACCCTGACAGTTTGGACAACTAATGAAAAACTGTTTTTT.

The chain employs TRBV11-2 and TRBJ2-7, with 7 bases that match TRBD1. The germline V gene encodes CDR1 SGHAT and CDR2 FQNNGV. This CDR3 comprises 12 residues. The trim removed 8 bases at V and 4 bases at J, leaving 5 bases unmatched. The CDR3 bases are TGTGCCAGCTCTGAACAGGGGTACGAGCAGTACTTC. This translates into CASSEQGYEQYF. Variable domain in full (rest from reference TRBV11-2 and TRBJ2-7): EAGVAQSPRYKIIEKRQSVAFWCNPISGHATLYWYQQILGQGPKLLIQFQNNGVVDDSQLPKDRFSAERLKGVDSTLKIQPAKLEDSAVYLCASSEQGYEQYFGPGTRLTVT.

The chain has TRBV13 and TRBJ2-5; 7 bases map to TRBD1. The end of the DNA is better explained by TRBJ2-7, so the J call may be wrong. CDR3 size: 16 residues. The germline V gene encodes CDR1 PRHDT and CDR2 FYEKMQ (reference sequence). CDR3 residues: CASSSRPGQPPYEQYF. CDR3 DNA: TGTGCCAGCAGCTCAAGACCGGGACAGCCACCTTACGAGCAGTACTTC.

V gene TRBV19 combines with J gene TRBJ2-1, with 11 bases fitting TRBD2. Germline V gene lookup returns CDR1 LNHDA and CDR2 SQIVND (reference sequence). CDR3 length equals 15 residues. Trimming cost V 6 bases and J 8 bases; bases outside gene matches: 9. For the CDR3, the DNA is TGTGCCAGTAGCCCCGGTAGCGGGAGGGCCGATGAGCAGTTCTTC. This sequence encodes CASSPGSGRADEQFF.

The chain carries TRBV7-9 and TRBJ2-2; TRBD2 aligns across 8 bases. The CDR3 totals 15 residues. Germline CDR1 SEHNR, CDR2 FQNEAQ (reference sequence). Trimming took 6 bases from V and 6 from J; bases not matched to a gene: 9. CDR3 loop: CASSHSGTSSGELFF. CDR3 nucleotides: TGTGCCAGCAGTCACTCCGGGACTAGTTCCGGGGAGCTGTTTTTT.

The chain has TRBV6-5 and TRBJ1-1, with D possibly matching TRBD1 (6 bases). The ends were cut back, 8 bases at V and 3 bases at J, with 19 bases in the middle. The CDR3 sequence is 15 residues long. Germline CDR1 reads MNHEY; CDR2 reads SVGAGI. In DNA form, the CDR3 reads TGTGCCAGCGCCCTTTGGGGGGCGAGGGACACTGAAGCTTTCTTT. The encoded protein is CASALWGARDTEAFF.

This clone was counted only a few times. The chain recombines TRBV5-5 with TRBJ2-2; D not certain. This CDR3 comprises 13 residues. The V gene lost 6 bases and the J gene lost 4 bases, with 10 bases spanning the gap. Per germline, CDR1 SGHKS and CDR2 YYEKEE (reference sequence). The CDR3 bases are TGTGCCAGCACCTTCGAATTCACCGGGGAGCTGTTTTTT. Amino acids: CASTFEFTGELFF.

The V and J genes are TRBV5-1 and TRBJ1-1; 9 nucleotides agree with TRBD1. After removal of 4 bases from V and 4 bases from J, the junction contained 8 bases not matched to a gene. CDR1 is SGHRS and CDR2 is YFSETQ in the germline V gene. There are 15 residues in the CDR3. This chain's CDR3 is CASSPWDRALTEAFF. The CDR3 DNA reads as TGCGCCAGCAGCCCCTGGGACAGGGCCCTCACTGAAGCTTTCTTT.

The chain combines TRBV5-1 with TRBJ2-7; D gene uncertain. Trimming took 0 bases from V and 3 from J, leaving 10 bases between them. This CDR3 comprises 14 residues. CDR1 and CDR2 (germline): SGHRS, YFSETQ. CDR3 amino acids: CASSLDSSLYEQYF. CDR3 DNA: TGCGCCAGCAGCTTGGACTCTTCCCTCTACGAGCAGTACTTC.

The chain recombines TRBV5-6 with TRBJ2-7, with D possibly TRBD1 on 5 matching bases. CDR1 SGHDT and CDR2 YYEEEE come from the germline V gene. V was cut by 6 bases and J by 2 bases, with 15 bases left in between. The CDR3 has 14 amino acids. CDR3 region: CASTGVDRPYEQYF. The CDR3, as DNA: TGTGCCAGCACCGGAGTCGACAGACCCTACGAGCAGTACTTC.

The chain joins TRBV2 to TRBJ2-7; D is unclear. The germline V gene encodes CDR1 SNHLY and CDR2 FYNNEI. V was pared by 7 bases and J by 3 bases, with 10 bases between. The CDR3 sequence is 12 residues long. DNA of the CDR3: TGTGCCAGCAAAGGAACAGACTACGAGCAGTACTTC. Translated: CASKGTDYEQYF.

V gene TRBV4-1 combines with J gene TRBJ2-1; D ambiguous. V was pared by 5 bases and J by 5 bases, with 13 bases between. Germline values: CDR1 MGHRA, CDR2 YSYEKL. The CDR3 is 14 residues long. CDR3: CASSAPRKDNEQFF. The CDR3 DNA reads as TGCGCCAGCAGCGCTCCGAGAAAAGACAATGAGCAGTTCTTC.

The V call is TRBV28, the J call TRBJ2-3; D is unclear. CDR3 size: 12 residues. Germline loops: CDR1 MDHEN, CDR2 SYDVKM. Trimming took off 7 bases at V and 0 bases at J, with 5 bases between the two ends. CDR3 sequence: CASNPSTDTQYF. CDR3 bases: TGTGCCAGCAACCCGAGCACAGATACGCAGTATTTT. The full variable domain, with the rest looked up from reference TRBV28 and TRBJ2-3, is DVKVTQSSRYLVKRTGEKVFLECVQDMDHENMFWYRQDPGLGLRLIYFSYDVKMKEKGDIPEGYSVSREKKERFSLILESASTNQTSMYLCASNPSTDTQYFGPGTRLTVL.

The count of this clone is one. The CDR3 protein is CASRDHPGQSYEQYF. CDR3 nucleotide sequence: TGTGCCAGCAGGGATCATCCGGGACAGTCCTACGAGCAGTACTTC. This sequence joins TRBV6-1 and TRBJ2-7; 7 bases align to TRBD1. Per germline, CDR1 MNHNS and CDR2 SASEGT. There are 15 residues in the CDR3. J gave up 1 base and V 6 bases, and 9 bases lay outside the gene matches.